This passage covers 19 T cell receptor beta chains from one sample sequenced in a study of identical twins. TCRdb independently ran MiXCR on the 5' RACE reads; one entry per CDR3 protein. This sample has 1.5 million to 2 million distinct CDR3 sequences, with under 35% found just once. Specimen: cord blood. The receptors come from a newborn girl in good health.

This chain uses TRBV28 with TRBJ2-1, with TRBD2 identical over 12 bases. The CDR3 is 15 amino acids. V was clipped by 7 bases and J by 8 bases; unmatched bases: 9. Germline V gene sequence: CDR1 MDHEN, CDR2 SYDVKM. CDR3 DNA sequence: TGTGCCAGCAAGGTCCAGGGACTAGCGGGCGATGAGCAGTTCTTC. As protein: CASKVQGLAGDEQFF.

This clonotype was seen more than once but under ten times. V usage is TRBV6-5 and J usage is TRBJ2-2; D remains unclear. V lost 0 bases, J lost 1 base, and 6 bases lay in between. Looked up from germline, CDR1 is MNHEY and CDR2 is SVGAGI. The CDR3 is made up of 15 amino acids. In nucleotides, the CDR3 is TGTGCCAGCAGTTACTCGACCAGGAACACCGGGGAGCTGTTTTTT. Protein sequence: CASSYSTRNTGELFF.

This chain connects TRBV6-2 or TRBV6-3 to TRBJ2-3; 8 bases are shared with TRBD1. Germline assignment: CDR1 MNHEY and CDR2 SVGEGT. CDR3 length equals 14 residues. V lost 6 bases and J lost 4; bases outside the gene matches: 6. The CDR3 coding sequence is TGTGCCAGCAGCTACCGGACAGGGCCAGATACGCAGTATTTT. This encodes CASSYRTGPDTQYF.

This clonotype was detected only a few times. This sequence joins TRBV4-2 and TRBJ2-3, with TRBD2 matching over 16 bases. The CDR3 is 17 residues long. The V and J ends lost 0 bases and 4 bases, in that order; junction bases with no gene match: 1. The germline V gene encodes CDR1 LGHNA and CDR2 YNFKEQ. The CDR3 DNA follows: TGTGCCAGCAGCCAAGAGGGGACTAGCGGGGGGGCAGATACGCAGTATTTT. Translation gives CASSQEGTSGGADTQYF.

V usage is TRBV5-1 and J usage is TRBJ2-7, with D possibly matching TRBD1 (7 bases). V gave up 1 base and J gave up 6 bases, with 11 bases separating them. The length of the CDR3 is 13 residues. Looked up from germline, CDR1 is SGHRS and CDR2 is YFSETQ. CDR3 sequence (DNA): TGCGCCAGCAGCTTGTGGAGGGGGCGCGAGCAGTACTTC. It is translated as CASSLWRGREQYF.

This clonotype was detected only a few times. The V gene is TRBV6-6, the J gene TRBJ2-7; 10 bases fit TRBD2. Germline V lookup: CDR1 MNHNY, CDR2 SVGAGI (reference sequence). The CDR3 runs 15 residues. Trimming removed 6 bases from V and 7 bases from J; junction bases left unmatched: 12. In DNA, the CDR3 is TGTGCCAGCAGCAATCCTAGCGGGGGTATCTTGGAGCAGTACTTC. This sequence encodes CASSNPSGGILEQYF.

The genes are TRBV6-5 and TRBJ2-1; TRBD2 is a possible D gene (5 bases). Gene TRBJ2-7 matches the end of the DNA better, so the J call may be wrong. Per germline, CDR1 MNHEY and CDR2 SVGAGI. The CDR3 extends over 14 amino acids. The CDR3 bases are TGTGCCAGCAGCCCTTCGGGATGGTACAATGAGCAGTACTTC. Protein sequence: CASSPSGWYNEQYF.

V gene TRBV2 combines with J gene TRBJ2-5; TRBD1 is a possible D gene (5 bases). V was shortened by 4 bases and J by 2 bases, with 11 bases between the two germline ends. This CDR3 spans 14 amino acids. Germline CDR1 is SNHLY and CDR2 is FYNNEI. In nucleotides, the CDR3 is TGTGCCAGCAGTGGAGACAGTGTACAAGAGACCCAGTACTTC. Its translation: CASSGDSVQETQYF.

The chain joins TRBV29-1 to TRBJ2-3, with D perhaps matching TRBD1 or TRBD2 (5 bases each). Trimming shortened V by 7 bases and J by 3 bases, and 14 bases separated the two germline ends. The CDR3 sequence is 13 residues long. CDR1 is SQVTM, CDR2 ANQGSEA, per germline. The CDR3: CSGIGELTDTQYF. The CDR3, as DNA: TGCAGCGGTATAGGGGAGTTGACAGATACGCAGTATTTT.

The chain employs TRBV12-3 or TRBV12-4 and TRBJ1-6, with a possible D match to TRBD1 (5 bases). The CDR3 is 18 residues long. The ends were cut back, 7 bases at V and 6 bases at J, with 25 bases in the middle. The CDR3 region has the DNA TGTGCCAGCAACCTTGGGGGACCTGGAAGGCGAACTAATTCACCCCTCCACTTT. Translation gives CASNLGGPGRRTNSPLHF.

This rearrangement joins TRBV25-1 to TRBJ2-7; tentative D call: TRBD1 (6 bases). Germline V CDR1 and CDR2: MGHDK, SYGVNS. The CDR3 is 12 amino acids. Between the trimmed V and J ends, which lost 4 bases and 10 bases, there was a span of 14 bases. In DNA, the CDR3 is TGTGCCAGCAGTGCGTGGGGGACATCCCAGTACTTC. Encoded protein: CASSAWGTSQYF.

This clonotype was seen a single time. The V call is TRBV5-1, the J call TRBJ2-5, with 8 bases aligning to TRBD1. The CDR3 is 16 amino acids. Germline V lookup: CDR1 SGHRS, CDR2 YFSETQ. J lost 5 bases, V lost 4 bases, and 13 bases had no gene match. For the CDR3, the DNA is TGCGCCAGCAGCCCGGCCTCCAGGGGGCGGCTGGAGACCCAGTACTTC. It encodes CASSPASRGRLETQYF.

V and J are TRBV20-1 and TRBJ2-1; TRBD2 matches 9 bases. V lost 6 bases, J lost 10 bases, and 7 bases stayed unmatched. There are 12 residues in the CDR3. CDR1 and CDR2 (germline): DFQATT, SNEGSKA (reference sequence). In DNA form, the CDR3 reads TGCAGTGCAGGACTAGCGAGGGGGGAGCAGTTCTTC. It yields the protein CSAGLARGEQFF.

The CDR3 coding sequence is TGTGCCAGCAGTTACAGGGTAGCGGGTACAGATACGCAGTATTTT. Translating it yields CASSYRVAGTDTQYF. The chain uses TRBV6-5 and TRBJ2-3; 7 positions agree with TRBD2. V gave up 2 bases and J gave up 3 bases; unmatched junction bases: 5. This CDR3 has 15 residues. Per germline, CDR1 MNHEY and CDR2 SVGAGI.

This clonotype was counted between two and nine times. The junction departs from germline at one end; a sequencing error may be responsible. V and J are TRBV3-1 and TRBJ2-3, with D perhaps matching TRBD2 (6 bases). The CDR3 runs to 13 residues. Germline V gene lookup returns CDR1 LGHDT and CDR2 YNNKEL (reference sequence). This CDR3 reads CANSQEAGDTQYF. In DNA, the CDR3 is TGTGCCAACAGCCAAGAGGCGGGGGATACGCAGTATTTT.

The chain has TRBV7-8 and TRBJ2-2; possible D gene TRBD1, 6 bases. V lost 1 base and J 6 bases, leaving 18 bases between the germline ends. The V gene's germline CDR1 is SGHVS and CDR2 FQNEAQ. The CDR3 totals 17 residues. In DNA form, the CDR3 reads TGTGCCAGCAGCTTAGGACAGGCCTTGGGGGTCGCCGGGGAGCTGTTTTTT. This encodes CASSLGQALGVAGELFF.

The V gene is TRBV6-4, the J gene TRBJ1-5; D is unresolved. The CDR3 loop spans 14 amino acids. Looked up from germline, CDR1 is MRHNA and CDR2 is SNTAGT. V lost 2 bases, J lost 7 bases, and 12 bases lay in between. CDR3 sequence (DNA): TGTGCCAGCAGTGACCCCCTGGGAGACCAGCCCCAGCATTTT. This sequence encodes CASSDPLGDQPQHF.

The J gene is TRBJ1-1, the V gene TRBV4-2; 8 nucleotides align to TRBD1. The V gene end was trimmed by 5 bases and the J gene end by 3 bases; junction bases not matched to a gene: 14. The germline V gene has CDR1 LGHNA and CDR2 YNFKEQ. The CDR3 consists of 17 residues. The CDR3 DNA is TGTGCCAGCAGCAAAAGGTCCAGGGGGCAAAAGGACACTGAAGCTTTCTTT. This codes for CASSKRSRGQKDTEAFF.

The chain links TRBV10-3 to TRBJ2-3; 9 bases map to TRBD2. Germline V CDR1 and CDR2: ENHRY, SYGVKD. V was clipped by 3 bases and J by 3 bases; unmatched bases: 10. The CDR3 has 17 residues. Here the CDR3 DNA reads TGTGCCATCAGTGACGTAAAGGCTAGCGGGAATACAGATACGCAGTATTTT. Residues: CAISDVKASGNTDTQYF.